This TCR beta chain was retrieved from a study of control samples from healthy donors and cancer patients. Germline CDR1 KGHDR, CDR2 SFDVKD. The ends lost 7 bases at V and 2 bases at J; junction bases unmatched: 3. This CDR3 is 14 amino acids long. The protocol was immunoSEQ multiplex PCR, while the TCRdb copy is restricted to in-frame clones and leaves out a portion. The sample records approximately 180,000 clones, approximately 91% being singletons. V and J are TRBV24-1 and TRBJ1-3; 8 bases match TRBD1. The clonotype was recovered from a woman between 40 and 50 years old in good health. Sequencing was done on a sample of blood. CDR3 sequence (DNA): TGTGCCACCAGGGGGACAGGAGCTGGAAACACCATATATTTT. Its protein is CATRGTGAGNTIYF.